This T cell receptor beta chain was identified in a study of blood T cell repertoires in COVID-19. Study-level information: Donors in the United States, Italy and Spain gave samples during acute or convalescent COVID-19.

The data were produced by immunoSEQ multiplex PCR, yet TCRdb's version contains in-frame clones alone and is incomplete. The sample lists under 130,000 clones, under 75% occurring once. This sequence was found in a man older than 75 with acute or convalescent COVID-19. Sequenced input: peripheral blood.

CDR3 region: CASSLNRGNYGYTF. The DNA of the CDR3 is TGTGCCAGCAGTTTAAACCGGGGAAACTATGGCTACACCTTC. The J gene is TRBJ1-2, the V gene TRBV27, with unresolved D. The CDR3 sequence is 14 residues long. In germline, CDR1 is MNHEY, CDR2 SMNVEV (reference sequence). Trimming cost V 2 bases and J 2 bases, with 9 bases left between them.